These T cell receptor beta chains were read from a single sample in a study of T cell repertoires in cytomegalovirus infection. TCRdb used MiXCR to reprocess the reads, holding one entry per CDR3 protein. Altogether 490,000 or so distinct CDR3 sequences are present, over 9% being singletons, with the ten largest covering 10%. Sequencing input: PBMCs. The receptors derive from a human donor in good health (CMV status not recorded). Some clones in this sample may be carry-over from other donors' samples. Both conserved end residues are part of each CDR3. The D gene is left open where the match is weak. Clone size is shown for a subset of rows, as once, few, many or a class of expanded clone.

clone_size: many
v_call: TRBV6-1
j_call: TRBJ1-5
d_call: TRBD1
cdr3_aa: CASLRDRGSNQPQHF
cdr3_nt: TGTGCCAGCCTGAGGGACAGGGGAAGCAATCAGCCCCAGCATTTT

clone_size: few
v_call: TRBV19
j_call: TRBJ1-5
d_call: -
cdr3_aa: CASSILPGLNQPQHF
cdr3_nt: TGTGCCAGTAGTATCCTCCCCGGTTTAAATCAGCCCCAGCATTTT

clone_size: many
v_call: TRBV19
j_call: TRBJ1-3
d_call: -
cdr3_aa: CASIPQGWYSGNTIYF
cdr3_nt: TGTGCCAGTATCCCACAGGGTTGGTATTCCGGAAACACCATATATTTT

clone_size: many
v_call: TRBV12-3/TRBV12-4
j_call: TRBJ1-2
d_call: -
cdr3_aa: CASSLRLGGYTF
cdr3_nt: TGTGCCAGCAGTTTACGTCTTGGTGGCTACACCTTC

clone_size: many
v_call: TRBV12-3/TRBV12-4
j_call: TRBJ1-1
d_call: -
cdr3_aa: CASSSRRQMNTEAFF
cdr3_nt: TGTGCCAGCAGTTCAAGGAGGCAGATGAACACTGAAGCTTTCTTT

clone_size: many
v_call: TRBV7-2
j_call: TRBJ2-5
d_call: TRBD2
cdr3_aa: CASSNRLAGEPGWETQYF
cdr3_nt: TGTGCCAGCAGCAACCGACTGGCGGGGGAACCCGGGTGGGAGACCCAGTACTTC

clone_size: many
v_call: TRBV5-1
j_call: TRBJ2-3
d_call: TRBD2
cdr3_aa: CASSPGLAGGPRTDTQYF
cdr3_nt: TGCGCCAGCAGCCCAGGACTAGCGGGAGGGCCACGGACAGATACGCAGTATTTT

clone_size: many
v_call: TRBV7-9
j_call: TRBJ2-7
d_call: -
cdr3_aa: CASSLGRGEQYF
cdr3_nt: TGTGCCAGCAGCTTGGGGCGGGGCGAGCAGTACTTC

clone_size: few
v_call: TRBV10-3
j_call: TRBJ2-7
d_call: TRBD1
cdr3_aa: CASTRDRESYEQYF
cdr3_nt: TGTGCCAGTACCAGGGACAGGGAGTCCTACGAGCAGTACTTC

clone_size: few
v_call: TRBV28
j_call: TRBJ1-6
d_call: -
cdr3_aa: CASSLSGSSVVSPLHF
cdr3_nt: TGTGCCAGCAGTTTATCGGGGTCATCGGTGGTTTCACCCCTCCACTTT

clone_size: -
v_call: TRBV20-1
j_call: TRBJ2-5
d_call: -
cdr3_aa: CSAIPGTQKETQYF
cdr3_nt: TGCAGTGCTATTCCTGGGACCCAAAAAGAGACCCAGTACTTC

clone_size: -
v_call: TRBV20-1
j_call: TRBJ1-5
d_call: -
cdr3_aa: CSVTFGPNQPQHF
cdr3_nt: TGCAGTGTCACGTTTGGACCCAATCAGCCCCAGCATTTT

clone_size: many
v_call: TRBV7-2
j_call: TRBJ1-5
d_call: TRBD1
cdr3_aa: CASSLQGDPNQPQHF
cdr3_nt: TGTGCCAGCAGTTTACAGGGGGACCCGAATCAGCCCCAGCATTTT

clone_size: many
v_call: TRBV6-5
j_call: TRBJ1-1
d_call: TRBD1
cdr3_aa: CASSSTGRTGGSNTEAFF
cdr3_nt: TGTGCCAGCAGCTCGACCGGGAGGACAGGGGGCTCGAACACTGAAGCTTTCTTT

clone_size: -
v_call: TRBV30
j_call: TRBJ2-5
d_call: -
cdr3_aa: CAWSVRTGTQYF
cdr3_nt: TGTGCCTGGAGTGTTCGCACGGGGACCCAGTACTTC

clone_size: -
v_call: TRBV29-1
j_call: TRBJ2-1
d_call: TRBD2
cdr3_aa: CSVDWAGAANEQFF
cdr3_nt: TGCAGCGTTGACTGGGCGGGAGCAGCCAATGAGCAGTTCTTC

clone_size: many
v_call: TRBV14
j_call: TRBJ2-7
d_call: -
cdr3_aa: CASSQETARYEQYF
cdr3_nt: TGTGCCAGCAGCCAAGAGACTGCGAGGTACGAGCAGTACTTC

clone_size: few
v_call: TRBV7-9
j_call: TRBJ1-2
d_call: -
cdr3_aa: CASSLGQSVLGYTF
cdr3_nt: TGTGCCAGCAGCTTAGGACAGTCGGTCCTTGGCTACACCTTC

clone_size: few
v_call: TRBV29-1
j_call: TRBJ2-1
d_call: -
cdr3_aa: CSVEGLTYNEQFF
cdr3_nt: TGCAGCGTTGAAGGCCTAACCTACAATGAGCAGTTCTTC

clone_size: many
v_call: TRBV19
j_call: TRBJ1-1
d_call: TRBD1
cdr3_aa: CASTPDRGHGDTEAFF
cdr3_nt: TGTGCCAGTACCCCGGACAGGGGTCATGGGGACACTGAAGCTTTCTTT

clone_size: -
v_call: TRBV20-1
j_call: TRBJ2-7
d_call: TRBD1
cdr3_aa: CSARVGDRGVGQYF
cdr3_nt: TGCAGTGCTAGAGTAGGGGACAGGGGGGTAGGGCAGTACTTC

clone_size: many
v_call: TRBV24-1
j_call: TRBJ1-5
d_call: TRBD1
cdr3_aa: CATSDSRQGDQPQHF
cdr3_nt: TGTGCCACCAGTGATTCTCGACAGGGGGATCAGCCCCAGCATTTT

clone_size: many
v_call: TRBV6-5
j_call: TRBJ2-1
d_call: TRBD2
cdr3_aa: CASSFSYPGLADNEQFF
cdr3_nt: TGTGCCAGCAGTTTTTCCTACCCGGGACTAGCGGACAATGAGCAGTTCTTC

clone_size: few
v_call: TRBV23-1
j_call: TRBJ2-5
d_call: -
cdr3_aa: CASSWTGQAYQETQYF
cdr3_nt: TGCGCCAGCAGTTGGACGGGACAAGCGTACCAAGAGACCCAGTACTTC

clone_size: many
v_call: TRBV27
j_call: TRBJ1-2
d_call: TRBD1
cdr3_aa: CASRQQGAGGYTF
cdr3_nt: TGTGCCAGCAGACAACAGGGGGCGGGGGGCTACACCTTC

clone_size: -
v_call: TRBV4-1
j_call: TRBJ2-2
d_call: TRBD2
cdr3_aa: CASSKGLGNTGELFF
cdr3_nt: TGCGCCAGCAGCAAGGGACTAGGCAACACCGGGGAGCTGTTTTTT

clone_size: many
v_call: TRBV7-9
j_call: TRBJ2-1
d_call: -
cdr3_aa: CASSPTDWGSYNEQFF
cdr3_nt: TGTGCCAGCAGCCCTACCGACTGGGGCTCCTACAATGAGCAGTTCTTC

clone_size: many
v_call: TRBV4-1
j_call: TRBJ2-5
d_call: TRBD2
cdr3_aa: CASSGLAQETQYF
cdr3_nt: TGCGCCAGCTCGGGACTAGCCCAAGAGACCCAGTACTTC

clone_size: many
v_call: TRBV28
j_call: TRBJ2-7
d_call: -
cdr3_aa: CASKTSTLGEQYF
cdr3_nt: TGTGCCAGCAAAACTAGCACACTAGGCGAGCAGTACTTC

clone_size: -
v_call: TRBV6-2/TRBV6-3
j_call: TRBJ1-5
d_call: TRBD1
cdr3_aa: CASSKSVGTDHRGNQPQHF
cdr3_nt: TGTGCCAGCAGTAAAAGTGTCGGGACAGATCATCGAGGCAATCAGCCCCAGCATTTT

clone_size: many
v_call: TRBV11-3
j_call: TRBJ2-1
d_call: TRBD1
cdr3_aa: CASTRTGVNEQFF
cdr3_nt: TGTGCCAGCACCCGGACAGGGGTCAATGAGCAGTTCTTC

clone_size: few
v_call: TRBV30
j_call: TRBJ2-2
d_call: -
cdr3_aa: CAWGESGELFF
cdr3_nt: TGTGCCTGGGGGGAATCCGGGGAGCTGTTTTTT

clone_size: many
v_call: TRBV7-9
j_call: TRBJ1-2
d_call: TRBD1
cdr3_aa: CASSLGAAPGQGKNGYTF
cdr3_nt: TGTGCCAGCAGCTTAGGGGCTGCCCCGGGACAGGGAAAGAATGGCTACACCTTC

clone_size: many
v_call: TRBV5-8
j_call: TRBJ1-2
d_call: TRBD1
cdr3_aa: CASSWGQEGYGYTF
cdr3_nt: TGTGCCAGCAGCTGGGGACAGGAGGGATATGGCTACACCTTC

clone_size: -
v_call: TRBV3-1
j_call: TRBJ1-4
d_call: TRBD1
cdr3_aa: CASSQDQQGQGFNEKLFF
cdr3_nt: TGTGCCAGCAGCCAAGATCAGCAAGGACAGGGTTTTAATGAAAAACTGTTTTTT

clone_size: few
v_call: TRBV30
j_call: TRBJ1-2
d_call: -
cdr3_aa: CAWRVPTVLYYGYTF
cdr3_nt: TGTGCCTGGAGGGTACCGACAGTCTTATACTATGGCTACACCTTC

clone_size: few
v_call: TRBV20-1
j_call: TRBJ2-7
d_call: -
cdr3_aa: CSAGSRSGEQYF
cdr3_nt: TGCAGTGCTGGGTCTCGATCGGGAGAGCAGTACTTC

clone_size: many
v_call: TRBV7-3
j_call: TRBJ2-1
d_call: TRBD2
cdr3_aa: CASSTGLAGVDEQFF
cdr3_nt: TGTGCCAGCAGCACTGGACTAGCGGGGGTTGATGAGCAGTTCTTC

clone_size: -
v_call: TRBV24-1
j_call: TRBJ2-3
d_call: TRBD1
cdr3_aa: CATSDTGQGANTQYF
cdr3_nt: TGTGCCACCAGTGATACTGGACAGGGGGCTAATACGCAGTATTTT

clone_size: -
v_call: TRBV6-5
j_call: TRBJ2-2
d_call: -
cdr3_aa: CASKGRSWGPNTGELFF
cdr3_nt: TGTGCCAGCAAGGGACGTTCCTGGGGGCCGAACACCGGGGAGCTGTTTTTT

clone_size: many
v_call: TRBV19
j_call: TRBJ2-1
d_call: TRBD2
cdr3_aa: CASQEAGGPYEQFF
cdr3_nt: TGTGCCAGCCAGGAAGCGGGGGGGCCCTATGAGCAGTTCTTC